The rows below give T cell receptor beta chains drawn from one sample of a study of blood T cell repertoires in COVID-19. TCRdb's table, derived via immunoSEQ multiplex PCR, lists solely in-frame clones and lacks some. The repertoire holds approximately 250,000 clones, with around nine tenths as singletons. Sequences were obtained from peripheral blood. These receptors were collected from a man aged 40-49 years with active or convalescent COVID-19. CDR3s include the opening cysteine and the closing phenylalanine or tryptophan. A D gene is named only where the DNA matches it firmly. The size field is filled for only some rows; it gives once, few, many or a size class.

clone_size: NA; d_call: NA; v_call: TRBV24-1; j_call: TRBJ1-6; cdr3_nt: TGTGCCACCAGTGATGGGGCCTATGGTGGTTCACCCCTCCACTTT; cdr3_aa: CATSDGAYGGSPLHF
clone_size: NA; d_call: TRBD1; v_call: TRBV5-1; j_call: TRBJ1-2; cdr3_nt: TGCGCCAGCAGCTTGACAGGGGACTATGGCTACACCTTC; cdr3_aa: CASSLTGDYGYTF
clone_size: NA; d_call: NA; v_call: TRBV27; j_call: TRBJ1-5; cdr3_nt: TGTGCCAGCAGTGTCAGGGGCAGCAATCAGCCCCAGCATTTT; cdr3_aa: CASSVRGSNQPQHF
clone_size: NA; d_call: TRBD1; v_call: TRBV19; j_call: TRBJ2-1; cdr3_nt: TGTGCCAGTAGTAGGGGGACAGGGGGGAACACGTGGCAGTTCTTC; cdr3_aa: CASSRGTGGNTWQFF
clone_size: few; d_call: TRBD1; v_call: TRBV5-1; j_call: TRBJ1-6; cdr3_nt: TGCGCCAGCGCGAGGGGACAGGGGGCCTCACCCCTCCACTTT; cdr3_aa: CASARGQGASPLHF
clone_size: NA; d_call: TRBD1; v_call: TRBV27; j_call: TRBJ2-6; cdr3_nt: TGTGCCAGCGGGCAGGGGGCGCGAGGGGCCAACGTCCTGACTTTC; cdr3_aa: CASGQGARGANVLTF
clone_size: NA; d_call: NA; v_call: TRBV6-5; j_call: TRBJ1-1; cdr3_nt: TGTGCCAGCAGTTATCGGGCGACAGCGAACACTGAAGCTTTCTTT; cdr3_aa: CASSYRATANTEAFF
clone_size: few; d_call: NA; v_call: TRBV12-3/TRBV12-4; j_call: TRBJ1-1; cdr3_nt: TGTGCCAGCAGCTTAGGGCCCGCAGGTGAAGCTTTCTTT; cdr3_aa: CASSLGPAGEAFF
clone_size: once; d_call: TRBD2; v_call: TRBV11-2; j_call: TRBJ2-1; cdr3_nt: TGTGCCAGCAGCTTAGCCCGGACTAGCGCCCATGAGCAGTTCTTC; cdr3_aa: CASSLARTSAHEQFF
clone_size: NA; d_call: NA; v_call: TRBV6-6; j_call: TRBJ1-5; cdr3_nt: TGTGCCAGCAGTCCCCGGGAAGGCTCCAGTAATCAGCCCCAGCATTTT; cdr3_aa: CASSPREGSSNQPQHF
clone_size: NA; d_call: TRBD2; v_call: TRBV11-3; j_call: TRBJ2-1; cdr3_nt: TGTGCCAGCAGCCCGGGGACTAGCGGGAGGTACAATGAGCAGTTCTTC; cdr3_aa: CASSPGTSGRYNEQFF
clone_size: NA; d_call: TRBD1; v_call: TRBV7-9; j_call: TRBJ2-2; cdr3_nt: TGTGCCAGCAGCCGTGACAGGGGGCACGGCACCGGGGAGCTGTTTTTT; cdr3_aa: CASSRDRGHGTGELFF
clone_size: NA; d_call: NA; v_call: TRBV9; j_call: TRBJ1-6; cdr3_nt: TGTGCCAGCAGCGGCCCGGATGGAGTAAACTCACCCCTCCACTTT; cdr3_aa: CASSGPDGVNSPLHF
clone_size: NA; d_call: NA; v_call: TRBV7-9; j_call: TRBJ1-6; cdr3_nt: TGTGCCAGCAGCTTAGGGGATTCAGGGCCCCTCCACTTT; cdr3_aa: CASSLGDSGPLHF
clone_size: NA; d_call: TRBD1; v_call: TRBV27; j_call: TRBJ2-3; cdr3_nt: TGTGCCAGCAGTTTCCTGGGGACAGCCACAGATACGCAGTATTTT; cdr3_aa: CASSFLGTATDTQYF
clone_size: NA; d_call: NA; v_call: TRBV5-1; j_call: TRBJ1-6; cdr3_nt: TGCGCCAGCAGCGAAACAGATAATTCACCCCTCCACTTT; cdr3_aa: CASSETDNSPLHF
clone_size: NA; d_call: TRBD1; v_call: TRBV4-1; j_call: TRBJ2-3; cdr3_nt: TGCGCCAGCAGCGCCGGGACAGGGGATTCCACAGATACGCAGTATTTT; cdr3_aa: CASSAGTGDSTDTQYF
clone_size: NA; d_call: NA; v_call: TRBV5-5; j_call: TRBJ2-7; cdr3_nt: TGTGCCAGCAGCTTGGCCCAGGGGTGGTCCTACGAGCAGTACTTC; cdr3_aa: CASSLAQGWSYEQYF
clone_size: NA; d_call: TRBD2; v_call: TRBV13; j_call: TRBJ2-3; cdr3_nt: TGTGCCAGCTTGGAGCGGGGGGGAGATACGCAGTATTTT; cdr3_aa: CASLERGGDTQYF
clone_size: NA; d_call: NA; v_call: TRBV19; j_call: TRBJ1-5; cdr3_nt: TGTGCCAGTAGTATTTCTGGGGGCGGCAATCAGCCCCAGCATTTT; cdr3_aa: CASSISGGGNQPQHF
clone_size: NA; d_call: NA; v_call: TRBV5-5; j_call: TRBJ2-5; cdr3_nt: TGTGCCAGCAGCTTGGTGTCAGGGGTTAGCCAAGAGACCCAGTACTTC; cdr3_aa: CASSLVSGVSQETQYF
clone_size: NA; d_call: TRBD1; v_call: TRBV18; j_call: TRBJ1-5; cdr3_nt: TGTGCCAGCTCACCAACGAGTCGGACAGGGGGGAATCAGCCCCAGCATTTT; cdr3_aa: CASSPTSRTGGNQPQHF
clone_size: NA; d_call: NA; v_call: TRBV6-5; j_call: TRBJ1-5; cdr3_nt: TGTGCCAGCAGTTCCACTCAGGGTGTAGGCAGCCCCCAGCATTTT; cdr3_aa: CASSSTQGVGSPQHF
clone_size: few; d_call: TRBD1; v_call: TRBV4-1; j_call: TRBJ1-3; cdr3_nt: TGCGCCAGCAGCCAGCACACAGGGGGATCTGGAAACACCATATATTTT; cdr3_aa: CASSQHTGGSGNTIYF
clone_size: NA; d_call: NA; v_call: TRBV11-3; j_call: TRBJ1-5; cdr3_nt: TGTGCCAGCACCCTGGGGGGTGTACAGCCCCAGCATTTT; cdr3_aa: CASTLGGVQPQHF
clone_size: NA; d_call: NA; v_call: TRBV5-1; j_call: TRBJ2-5; cdr3_nt: TGCGCCAGCAGCTTCGGGGAATCGGGCATCGAGACCCAGTACTTC; cdr3_aa: CASSFGESGIETQYF
clone_size: NA; d_call: NA; v_call: TRBV28; j_call: TRBJ2-5; cdr3_nt: TGTGCCAGCTCCGGTCTCCCGGGGGACGCAATCCAAGAGACCCAGTACTTC; cdr3_aa: CASSGLPGDAIQETQYF
clone_size: NA; d_call: NA; v_call: TRBV5-4; j_call: TRBJ1-4; cdr3_nt: TGTGCCAGCAGCCCCGGGACATTCGAAAAACTGTTTTTT; cdr3_aa: CASSPGTFEKLFF
clone_size: NA; d_call: NA; v_call: TRBV9; j_call: TRBJ2-1; cdr3_nt: TGTGCCAGCAAGAGGGAAGGTGTTGAGCAGTTCTTC; cdr3_aa: CASKREGVEQFF
clone_size: NA; d_call: NA; v_call: TRBV24-1; j_call: TRBJ1-5; cdr3_nt: TGTGCCACCAGTGATCCCGGTTCTGGCAATCAGCCCCAGCATTTT; cdr3_aa: CATSDPGSGNQPQHF
clone_size: NA; d_call: TRBD2; v_call: TRBV20-1; j_call: TRBJ2-1; cdr3_nt: TGCAGTGCTAGTTTACCGGGACTAGCGGCGACCAATGAGCAGTTCTTC; cdr3_aa: CSASLPGLAATNEQFF
clone_size: NA; d_call: NA; v_call: TRBV15; j_call: TRBJ1-2; cdr3_nt: TGTGCCACCAGCAGAGAACCGGGTATCGACGGCTACACCTTC; cdr3_aa: CATSREPGIDGYTF
clone_size: NA; d_call: NA; v_call: TRBV6-5; j_call: TRBJ1-1; cdr3_nt: TGTGCCAGCAGTTACTCTGCCCTGAGGGATGACACTGAAGCTTTCTTT; cdr3_aa: CASSYSALRDDTEAFF
clone_size: NA; d_call: TRBD2; v_call: TRBV19; j_call: TRBJ2-7; cdr3_nt: TGTGCCAGTAGTATGTCTCCGGGGGGTACCTACGAGCAGTACTTC; cdr3_aa: CASSMSPGGTYEQYF
clone_size: once; d_call: NA; v_call: TRBV4-1; j_call: TRBJ1-1; cdr3_nt: TGCGCCAGCAGTCAAAGAGGGAGTGGGAGGCCTTTCTTT; cdr3_aa: CASSQRGSGRPFF
clone_size: NA; d_call: NA; v_call: TRBV4-2; j_call: TRBJ2-5; cdr3_nt: TGTGCCAGCAGCCAGAGGGTCGAGACCCAGTACTTC; cdr3_aa: CASSQRVETQYF
clone_size: once; d_call: TRBD1; v_call: TRBV7-9; j_call: TRBJ1-2; cdr3_nt: TGTGCCAGCAGTTCGTCACAGGGGGCAGAAGGCTACACCTTC; cdr3_aa: CASSSSQGAEGYTF
clone_size: NA; d_call: TRBD2; v_call: TRBV11-3; j_call: TRBJ2-1; cdr3_nt: TGTGCCAGCAGCCGACTTAGCGGGAGCTACAATGAGCAGTTCTTC; cdr3_aa: CASSRLSGSYNEQFF
clone_size: NA; d_call: NA; v_call: TRBV28; j_call: TRBJ1-1; cdr3_nt: TGTGCCAGCAGATCAGGGGTATTGGACACTGAAGCTTTCTTT; cdr3_aa: CASRSGVLDTEAFF
clone_size: NA; d_call: TRBD2; v_call: TRBV19; j_call: TRBJ2-3; cdr3_nt: TGTGCCAGCTCAAACCCACGGGGGGGCGCGACAATTACAGATACGCAGTATTTT; cdr3_aa: CASSNPRGGATITDTQYF
clone_size: NA; d_call: TRBD1; v_call: TRBV4-1; j_call: TRBJ2-4; cdr3_nt: TGCGCCAGCAGCCTCACCGGGACAGGGGTTAACATTCAGTACTTC; cdr3_aa: CASSLTGTGVNIQYF
clone_size: NA; d_call: TRBD1; v_call: TRBV28; j_call: TRBJ1-3; cdr3_nt: TGTGCCAGCAGTCAACGCCTGACAGGGGTTTCTGGAAACACCATATATTTT; cdr3_aa: CASSQRLTGVSGNTIYF
clone_size: once; d_call: TRBD2; v_call: TRBV28; j_call: TRBJ2-7; cdr3_nt: TGTGCCAGCAGTTCCCCCGTTTCGGGGGGGACCCTTGCTAACGAGCAGTACTTC; cdr3_aa: CASSSPVSGGTLANEQYF
clone_size: NA; d_call: NA; v_call: TRBV13; j_call: TRBJ2-3; cdr3_nt: TGTGCCAGCAGCTTTGCGGGACTGAGCACAGATACGCAGTATTTT; cdr3_aa: CASSFAGLSTDTQYF
clone_size: NA; d_call: TRBD2; v_call: TRBV9; j_call: TRBJ2-5; cdr3_nt: TGTGCCAGCAGCGGAGCGGGAGAGGAGACCCAGTACTTC; cdr3_aa: CASSGAGEETQYF
clone_size: NA; d_call: TRBD1; v_call: TRBV7-9; j_call: TRBJ2-7; cdr3_nt: TGTGCCAGCAGCACAGGACAGGGCTACGAGCAGTACTTC; cdr3_aa: CASSTGQGYEQYF
clone_size: NA; d_call: TRBD1; v_call: TRBV4-1; j_call: TRBJ2-1; cdr3_nt: TGCGCCAGCAGCCACCCAACGGCCAGGGGGCACTACAATGAGCAGTTCTTC; cdr3_aa: CASSHPTARGHYNEQFF
clone_size: NA; d_call: NA; v_call: TRBV7-3; j_call: TRBJ2-2; cdr3_nt: TGTGCCAGCAGCTTCCCACACCGGGACATCATTCAGAACACCGGGGAGCTGTTTTTT; cdr3_aa: CASSFPHRDIIQNTGELFF